The present T cell receptor beta chain was sequenced within a study of shared clonotypes between healthy human individuals. Study-wide points: Clonotypes shared by all four sorted-subset donors had higher generation probabilities than non-shared clonotypes.

Germline V gene data show CDR1 as MNHEY and CDR2 as SVGAGI. V was pared by 5 bases and J by 0 bases, with 4 bases of the junction left unmatched. The CDR3 spans 14 residues. Assay used: immunoSEQ multiplex PCR; TCRdb lists only in-frame clones, some missing. The sample gives over 850,000 clones, approximately 80% of which show up once; around 0.6% is in the top ten. In its sample, this clone was seen once. Its antigen is unidentified. At the DNA level, this CDR3 is encoded by other sequences in the same sample as well. The receptor comes from a man between 18 and 29 years old in good health. Some clones in this sample may be carry-over from other donors' samples. This chain connects TRBV6-5 to TRBJ2-7, with TRBD1 identical over 7 bases. Input material: memory CD4+ T cells from PBMCs. Subset: CD45RA-negative fraction. CDR3 in amino acids: CASSVYRGSYEQYF. DNA of the CDR3: TGTGCCAGCAGTGTATACAGGGGCTCCTACGAGCAGTACTTC.